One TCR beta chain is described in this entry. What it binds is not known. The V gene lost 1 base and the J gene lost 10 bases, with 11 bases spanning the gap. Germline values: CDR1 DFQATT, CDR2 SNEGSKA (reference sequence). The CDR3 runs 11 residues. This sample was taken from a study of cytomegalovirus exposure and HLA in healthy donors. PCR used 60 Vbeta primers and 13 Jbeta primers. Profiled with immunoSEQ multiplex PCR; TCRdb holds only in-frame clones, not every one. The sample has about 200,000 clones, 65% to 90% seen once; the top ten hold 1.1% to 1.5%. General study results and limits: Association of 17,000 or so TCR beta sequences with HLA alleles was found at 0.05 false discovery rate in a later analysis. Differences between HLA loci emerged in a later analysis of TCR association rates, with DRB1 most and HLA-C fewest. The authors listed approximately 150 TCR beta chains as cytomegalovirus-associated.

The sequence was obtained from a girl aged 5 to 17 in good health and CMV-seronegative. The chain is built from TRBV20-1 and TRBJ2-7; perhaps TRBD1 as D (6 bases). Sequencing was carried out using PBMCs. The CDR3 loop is CSARGAGDQYF. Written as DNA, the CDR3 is TGCAGTGCTAGAGGGGCAGGGGATCAGTACTTC.